Presented here are 15 T cell receptor beta chains from one specimen sequenced in a study of CDR3 diversity in severe acne. A single record per CDR3 protein comes from TCRdb applying MiXCR to the PCR reads. The data hold 65,000 to 95,000 distinct CDR3 sequences, with 45% to 60% observed a single time. The material sequenced was blood. These receptors all come from a male donor in good health, without acne.

As concerns this clonotype: At one boundary the junction diverges from the germline segment, which might be a read error. V usage is TRBV20-1 and J usage is TRBJ2-7; TRBD2 agrees at 16 bases. The CDR3 totals 17 residues. Germline loops: CDR1 DFQATT, CDR2 SNEGSKA (reference sequence). The CDR3: CSARGLAGGHHSYERYF. The CDR3 coding sequence is TGCAGTGCTAGGGGACTAGCGGGAGGGCATCACTCCTACGAGCGGTACTTC.

The gene calls are TRBV29-1 and TRBJ1-2, with D possibly being TRBD1 (6 bases). The CDR3 covers 14 residues. Trimming shortened V by 3 bases and J by 3 bases, and 14 bases separated the two germline ends. Germline CDR1 and CDR2: SQVTM and ANQGSEA. The CDR3 bases are TGCAGCGTTGATAATCGCAGGGGCGACTATGGCTACACCTTC. As protein: CSVDNRRGDYGYTF.

The chain employs TRBV20-1 and TRBJ2-1; 10 positions match TRBD2. This CDR3 is built from 15 residues. V gave up 6 bases and J gave up 5 bases; unmatched junction bases: 10. Germline V gene lookup returns CDR1 DFQATT and CDR2 SNEGSKA (reference sequence). The chain's CDR3 is CSANLLAGRHNEQFF. The CDR3 nucleotides read TGCAGTGCAAACCTACTAGCGGGGCGTCACAATGAGCAGTTCTTC.

This clonotype was counted a few times. V and J are TRBV5-1 and TRBJ2-7; 7 nucleotides agree with TRBD1. Germline V gives CDR1 SGHRS, CDR2 YFSETQ. Germline trimming cut 4 bases from V and 5 bases from J; bases unmatched to any gene: 9. There are 14 residues in the CDR3. CDR3 region: CASSPLTGFDEQYF. Here the CDR3 DNA reads TGCGCCAGCAGCCCCCTGACAGGGTTCGACGAGCAGTACTTC.

With respect to this clonotype: The junction differs from germline at one of its ends, possibly a read error. The CDR3 region is CASSRDRGVLF. The CDR3 DNA is TGTGCCAGCAGCCGGGACAGGGGCGTTCTCTTT. V is TRBV2 and J is TRBJ1-1, with 10 positions matching TRBD1. This CDR3 contains 11 residues. From germline, CDR1 is SNHLY and CDR2 FYNNEI.

Ten or more counts support this clonotype. The V gene is TRBV14, the J gene TRBJ1-1; tentative D call: TRBD1 (5 bases). This CDR3 comprises 17 residues. Trimming left V 0 bases short and J 4 bases short, with 18 bases between. Germline values: CDR1 SGHDN, CDR2 FVKESK. CDR3 region: CASSQETVGRVATEAFF. The DNA for the CDR3 is TGTGCCAGCAGCCAAGAGACAGTTGGAAGAGTCGCCACTGAAGCTTTCTTT. The full variable domain, rest sourced from reference TRBV14 and TRBJ1-1, is EAGVTQFPSHSVIEKGQTVTLRCDPISGHDNLYWYRRVMGKEIKFLLHFVKESKQDESGMPNNRFLAERTGGTYSTLKVQPAELEDSGVYFCASSQETVGRVATEAFFGQGTRLTVV.

This clonotype occurred many times. The chain carries TRBV7-2 and TRBJ2-7; 8 bases line up with TRBD2. V lost 3 bases, J lost 2 bases, and 6 bases stayed unmatched. Per the germline V gene, CDR1 is SGHTA and CDR2 is FQGNSA. The CDR3 length is 15 residues. The CDR3: CASSFSTSATYEQYF. The CDR3 DNA reads as TGTGCCAGCAGCTTCTCGACTAGCGCTACCTACGAGCAGTACTTC.

This chain uses TRBV19 with TRBJ1-3, with D possibly TRBD1 on 5 matching bases. The CDR3 runs to 13 residues. From germline, CDR1 is LNHDA and CDR2 SQIVND (reference sequence). V was trimmed by 10 bases and J by 4 bases, leaving 14 bases between them. The CDR3 protein is CATRTLQGNTIYF. As DNA, the CDR3 is TGTGCCACAAGGACACTCCAGGGAAACACCATATATTTT.

This clonotype was seen many times. J is TRBJ2-5 and V is TRBV2; no clear D gene. V lost 4 bases, J lost 5 bases, and 2 bases lay in between. CDR3 length: 10 amino acids. Germline loops: CDR1 SNHLY, CDR2 FYNNEI. The CDR3 DNA reads TGTGCCAGCAGTGGGGAGACCCAGTACTTC. Residues: CASSGETQYF. Full variable domain (remainder filled in from reference TRBV2 and TRBJ2-5): EPEVTQTPSHQVTQMGQEVILRCVPISNHLYFYWYRQILGQKVEFLVSFYNNEISEKSEIFDDQFSVERPDGSNFTLKIRSTKLEDSAMYFCASSGETQYFGPGTRLLVL.

This chain connects TRBV9 to TRBJ2-3; TRBD2 matches at 7 bases. The CDR3 runs 16 residues. With V trimmed by 3 bases and J by 2 bases, 9 bases remained unmatched. Germline V gene sequence: CDR1 SGDLS, CDR2 YYNGEE. The CDR3 loop reads CASSGRLADYTDTQYF. In DNA, the CDR3 is TGTGCCAGCAGCGGGAGACTAGCAGACTACACAGATACGCAGTATTTT.

The chain recombines TRBV5-1 with TRBJ2-7, with D possibly TRBD2 on 5 matching bases. Germline CDR1 reads SGHRS; CDR2 reads YFSETQ. The CDR3 is made up of 15 amino acids. V was cut by 3 bases and J by 5 bases, with 18 bases left in between. DNA for the CDR3: TGCGCCAGCAGCTGGGCCTGGGAGCGCGCCGACGAGCAGTACTTC. Translating gives CASSWAWERADEQYF.

The CDR3 DNA sequence: TGCAGTGCTAGGACAGGGTTGGGGGAGACCCAGTACTTC. Translating it yields CSARTGLGETQYF. V usage is TRBV20-1 and J usage is TRBJ2-5, with 7 nucleotides matching TRBD1. Germline CDR1 DFQATT, CDR2 SNEGSKA (reference sequence). Germline trimming cut 3 bases from V and 5 bases from J; bases unmatched to any gene: 6. The CDR3 contains 13 residues.

This clonotype was observed many times. V gene TRBV10-3 combines with J gene TRBJ2-7, with D perhaps assigned TRBD1 or TRBD2 (6 bases each). V dropped 6 bases and J dropped 4 bases, with 25 bases sitting between them. Germline assignment: CDR1 ENHRY and CDR2 SYGVKD. The CDR3 is 17 amino acids. In nucleotides, the CDR3 is TGTGCCATCAGCGACCAGGAGGGGACACGACGGGGTTACGAGCAGTACTTC. Protein product: CAISDQEGTRRGYEQYF.

V and J are TRBV5-1 and TRBJ2-2; tentatively, D is TRBD2 (5 bases). V was clipped by 1 base and J by 7 bases, with 5 bases between them. The germline V gene has CDR1 SGHRS and CDR2 YFSETQ. CDR3 length equals 12 residues. The CDR3 bases are TGCGCCAGCAGCTTGACTAGCGGGGAGCTGTTTTTT. This translates into CASSLTSGELFF.

This clonotype was detected once. No DNA is shown, since the ends of the CDR3 on it are uncertain; the CDR3 is the one TCRdb lists. The rearrangement uses TRBV7-8 and TRBJ2-5; the DNA was not used to check the table's D call, TRBD1. The length of the CDR3 is 24 amino acids, counting both ends. Per the germline V gene, CDR1 is SGHVS and CDR2 is FQNEAQ. The chain's CDR3 is CASSLGVQGTTEAFFGPNQETQYF.